These T cell receptor beta chains were read from a single sample in a study of T cells in localized non-small cell lung cancer. Assay: immunoSEQ multiplex PCR; the TCRdb copy retains only in-frame clones and omits some. The sample contains around 31,000 clones, 94% of which appear only once. This specimen consisted of peripheral blood, obtained before any cancer treatment. These receptors were obtained from a woman aged 35-75 years with stage I lung adenocarcinoma. The CDR3 runs from the conserved cysteine through the conserved F or W. The order of the fields is clone size, D gene, V gene, J gene, CDR3 length, CDR3 DNA, CDR3 protein. The D gene is left open where the match is weak. Size tells how often a clone was seen (once, few, many) or the class of an expanded clone, and some rows leave it out.

>.|.|TRBV19|TRBJ2-3|13
TGTGCCAGTAAATTCGCATCAACAGATACGCAGTATTTT
CASKFASTDTQYF
>.|.|TRBV5-6|TRBJ2-1|13
TGTGCCAGCAGCCCCCCCACCTCGTTAGAGCAGTTCTTC
CASSPPTSLEQFF
>.|.|TRBV7-3|TRBJ1-6|15
TGTGCCAGCAGCCTTACGGGGGCGTCGAATTCACCCCTCCACTTT
CASSLTGASNSPLHF
>.|TRBD1|TRBV5-1|TRBJ1-3|16
TGCGCCAGCAGCTTGGCCGAACAGGGGGTCGGAAACACCATATATTTT
CASSLAEQGVGNTIYF
>.|TRBD2|TRBV9|TRBJ2-1|16
TGTGCCAGCAGCAGAGTTGGGACTAGCGTGCCCGATGAGCAGTTCTTC
CASSRVGTSVPDEQFF
>.|.|TRBV19|TRBJ1-3|16
TGTGCCAGTAGTATGCAGACAGGAGCTATCGGAAACACCATATATTTT
CASSMQTGAIGNTIYF
>.|TRBD2|TRBV5-1|TRBJ2-3|16
TGCGCCAGCAGCCCCCTAAGCGGGGGGAGCACAGATACGCAGTATTTT
CASSPLSGGSTDTQYF
>.|TRBD1|TRBV6-1|TRBJ2-3|15
TGTGCCAGCAGGCTAGACAGGGGCTACACAGATACGCAGTATTTT
CASRLDRGYTDTQYF
>.|.|TRBV4-3|TRBJ2-1|15
TGCGCCAGCAGCCCTGACTACCCGGGATCTAATGAGCAGTTCTTC
CASSPDYPGSNEQFF
>.|.|TRBV6-5|TRBJ2-7|16
TGTGCCAGCAGTTACCCGGTGGGAGGGGGGACCTACGAGCAGTACTTC
CASSYPVGGGTYEQYF
>.|TRBD1|TRBV18|TRBJ2-1|17
TGTGCCAGCTCACCAGCTTCGGGACAGGGGCCTGGGAATGAGCAGTTCTTC
CASSPASGQGPGNEQFF
>.|TRBD1|TRBV11-2|TRBJ1-2|16
TGTGCCAGCAGCTTACTCTCACCCGGGACAGGGGGCGGCTACACCTTC
CASSLLSPGTGGGYTF
>once|.|TRBV27|TRBJ2-2|14
TGTGCCAGCAGTTTGATCGGGGCGCCCGGGGAGCTGTTTTTT
CASSLIGAPGELFF
>once|.|TRBV19|TRBJ1-1|14
TGTGCCAGTAGGACCTTTCGGGGCTCCACTGAAGCTTTCTTT
CASRTFRGSTEAFF
>.|.|TRBV7-9|TRBJ1-1|13
TGTGCCAGCAGCAGGGGCATGAACACTGAAGCTTTCTTT
CASSRGMNTEAFF
>.|.|TRBV19|TRBJ2-5|15
TGTGCCAGTAGTATAGACCTCAGGGGCCAAGAGACCCAGTACTTC
CASSIDLRGQETQYF
>once|.|TRBV19|TRBJ1-1|13
TGTGCCAGTAGTTACCGGGAAAACACTGAAGCTTTCTTT
CASSYRENTEAFF
>.|.|TRBV7-6|TRBJ2-1|14
TGTGCCAGCAGCTTAGCGGGCCCGGGGAGGGAGCAGTTCTTC
CASSLAGPGREQFF
>.|TRBD1|TRBV4-3|TRBJ1-3|18
TGCGCCAGCAGCCGGACAGGAAAAGGGAGTTATGCTGGAAACACCATATATTTT
CASSRTGKGSYAGNTIYF
>.|TRBD1|TRBV4-2|TRBJ1-2|15
TGTGCCAGCAGCCAAGGGGCGCAGGGGGGCTATGGCTACACCTTC
CASSQGAQGGYGYTF
>.|.|TRBV7-9|TRBJ2-1|15
TGTGCCAGCAGCCCCCACAGGGACACACACAATGAGCAGTTCTTC
CASSPHRDTHNEQFF
>.|.|TRBV7-6|TRBJ2-1|13
TGTGCCAGCAGCTTGGTCCTCTACAATGAGCAGTTCTTC
CASSLVLYNEQFF
>.|.|TRBV7-6|TRBJ1-1|15
TGTGCCAGCAGCTTAGATGTGGTTAGTTACAGTGAAGCTTTCTTT
CASSLDVVSYSEAFF
>.|TRBD1|TRBV25-1|TRBJ1-6|15
TGTGCCAGCAGTAGCAGGGGGCTCGGGAATTCACCCCTCCACTTT
CASSSRGLGNSPLHF
>once|TRBD1|TRBV11-2|TRBJ1-4|16
TGTGCCAGCAGTCCCTACGACCAGGGGGTTCGTCAAAAACTGTTTTTT
CASSPYDQGVRQKLFF
>.|.|TRBV6-5|TRBJ2-1|15
TGTGCCAGCAGTTTAGGGACCCCGACGTACAATGAGCAGTTCTTC
CASSLGTPTYNEQFF
>.|.|TRBV28|TRBJ2-7|13
TGTGCCAGCAGTTTAAGGTTATCAGATCGGCAGTACTTC
CASSLRLSDRQYF
>.|TRBD2|TRBV19|TRBJ2-7|18
TGTGCCAGTAGTAAACCGGGACTAGCGGGGGGGAGCTCCTACGAGCAGTACTTC
CASSKPGLAGGSSYEQYF
>.|.|TRBV28|TRBJ2-3|18
TGTGCCAGCAGTCCCCCCCGGGCGTCCGTCCTGATGACAGATACGCAGTATTTT
CASSPPRASVLMTDTQYF
>once|.|TRBV10-3|TRBJ2-1|13
TGTGCCATCAGTGAGGGGCAGACCTCTGAGCAGTTCTTC
CAISEGQTSEQFF
>.|.|TRBV11-3|TRBJ1-6|18
TGTGCCAGCAGCTCCGAAACCCACACGAGCTCCTATAATTCACCCCTCCACTTT
CASSSETHTSSYNSPLHF
>.|.|TRBV28|TRBJ1-1|15
TGTGCCAGCAGTTTAGCGGGACAAAGAGGCACTGAAGCTTTCTTT
CASSLAGQRGTEAFF
>.|TRBD2|TRBV28|TRBJ2-2|15
TGTGCCAGCAGTTTCGGGACTAGCGGCACCGGGGAGCTGTTTTTT
CASSFGTSGTGELFF
>.|.|TRBV11-2|TRBJ1-1|12
TGTGCCAGCAGGACAGACCGGAATGAAGCTTTCTTT
CASRTDRNEAFF
>.|TRBD1|TRBV7-2|TRBJ1-2|15
TGTGCCAGCAGCAGCGGGACAGAAACACTGGGGGGCTACACCTTC
CASSSGTETLGGYTF
>.|TRBD1|TRBV19|TRBJ1-1|14
TGTGCCAGTAGTATCAGGGGGCCAGACACTGAAGCTTTCTTT
CASSIRGPDTEAFF
>.|.|TRBV5-1|TRBJ1-5|13
TGCGCCAGCAGCTTGGGCTTCGATCAGCCCCAGCATTTT
CASSLGFDQPQHF
>.|.|TRBV14|TRBJ2-7|14
TGTGCCAGCAGCCAAGTAAGGGGGTCTCGCGAGCAGTACTTC
CASSQVRGSREQYF
>.|.|TRBV18|TRBJ1-1|13
TGTGCCAGCTCACCCTACAGGGACACTGAAGCTTTCTTT
CASSPYRDTEAFF
>.|TRBD1|TRBV15|TRBJ1-5|17
TGTGCCACCAGCTCACGGGACAGGGGAATTCTCAATCAGCCCCAGCATTTT
CATSSRDRGILNQPQHF
>once|.|TRBV10-3|TRBJ1-1|14
TGTGCCATCAGTGATGCGCGAGGGATGACTGAAGCTTTCTTT
CAISDARGMTEAFF